This T cell receptor (beta chain) is from a study of T cells after yellow fever vaccination. On the study more broadly: SMART-Seq v4 Ultra Low Input prepared libraries from low-cell fractions.

Germline V lookup: CDR1 LNHDA, CDR2 SQIVND (reference sequence). The V and J ends lost 7 bases and 1 base respectively, with 13 bases between them. The CDR3 is 14 amino acids. As to this clonotype: Antigen unknown.

A 5'RACE template-switching step, the method used to make TCR cDNA, added a universal primer site and UMIs. Each CDR3 protein is one row after TCRdb ran MiXCR on the 5' RACE reads. The top ten hold 20% to 25% of the sample, which has roughly 350,000 distinct CDR3 sequences, approximately 4% seen once. Findings and limits, study-wide: Contamination by abundant bulk-population clonotypes could be present in FACS-sorted repertoires.

The source of this sequence is a man aged 18 to 29 who received the YFV17D yellow fever vaccine. This chain connects TRBV19 to TRBJ1-1; no clear D gene. The input for sequencing was PBMCs, taken 5 days after the yellow fever booster vaccination. The CDR3 region is CASMAGKPNTEAFF. As DNA, the CDR3 is TGTGCCAGTATGGCAGGCAAACCGAACACTGAAGCTTTCTTT.